The 24 T cell receptor beta chains in this list originate from one sample, sequenced in a study of CD8 T cells in ankylosing spondylitis. TCRdb independently ran MiXCR on the 5' RACE reads; one entry per CDR3 protein. The table has under 200,000 distinct CDR3 sequences, 9.5% to 13% seen once. Sequenced material: blood, either unsorted or a sorted T cell fraction (not recorded which). The receptors come from a male donor with ankylosing spondylitis or in good health (not recorded which).

In its sample, this clonotype was seen many times. The chain carries TRBV5-1 and TRBJ2-1, with D unclear. This CDR3 has 15 amino acids. V dropped 4 bases and J dropped 2 bases, with 13 bases sitting between them. Germline CDR1 and CDR2: SGHRS and YFSETQ. The CDR3 loop reads CASSRTGDAYNEQFF. The CDR3 coding sequence is TGCGCCAGCAGCCGGACCGGCGACGCCTACAATGAGCAGTTCTTC.

The sample holds a few counts of this clonotype. The DNA for the CDR3 is TGTGCCAGCAGTTTGCCGGGATTCGTAGGTGAGCAGTTCTTC. Translated: CASSLPGFVGEQFF. J is TRBJ2-1 and V is TRBV12-3 or TRBV12-4, with D possibly TRBD2 on 5 matching bases. Trimming stripped 3 bases from V and 9 bases from J, with 15 bases between. CDR3 length equals 14 residues.

The table lists this clonotype with a few counts. J is TRBJ2-7 and V is TRBV28; weak D call: TRBD1 (6 bases). Germline V gene lookup returns CDR1 MDHEN and CDR2 SYDVKM. The CDR3 contains 13 residues. V was cut by 5 bases and J by 3 bases, with 11 bases left in between. The CDR3 DNA reads as TGTGCCAGCAGTCACGGACAGTACTACGAGCAGTACTTC. The encoded protein is CASSHGQYYEQYF.

A few counts support this clonotype. The chain is built from TRBV10-1 and TRBJ2-5, with D perhaps matching TRBD2 (6 bases). The germline V and J ends were trimmed by 8 bases and 2 bases, with 18 bases remaining between them. Germline V gene data show CDR1 as WNHNN and CDR2 as SYGVQD (reference sequence). CDR3 length: 15 amino acids. This CDR3 reads CASSRAGGDQETQYF. The CDR3 DNA sequence: TGCGCCAGCTCGAGAGCCGGGGGAGATCAAGAGACCCAGTACTTC.

This clonotype was found many times. V usage is TRBV29-1 and J usage is TRBJ1-2; 9 bases align to TRBD1. CDR1 SQVTM and CDR2 ANQGSEA come from the germline V gene. The CDR3 has 13 residues. The V segment lost 6 bases and the J segment 4 bases; nucleotides outside the gene matches: 6. The DNA for the CDR3 is TGCAGCGTCACAGGGGGCGAAGTCTATGGCTACACCTTC. Translating gives CSVTGGEVYGYTF.

This chain connects TRBV5-1 to TRBJ1-5, with a tentative D call TRBD1 (6 bases). The CDR3 spans 15 residues. Germline V gene lookup returns CDR1 SGHRS and CDR2 YFSETQ. Trimming took 4 bases from V and 2 from J, leaving 13 bases between them. The CDR3 coding sequence is TGCGCCAGCAGCCCTGATGGGGGCCGCAATCAGCCCCAGCATTTT. Translation gives CASSPDGGRNQPQHF.

The chain recombines TRBV6-1 with TRBJ2-2; TRBD2 might be the D (5 bases). The V and J ends lost 4 bases and 1 base respectively, with 13 bases between them. Germline V gives CDR1 MNHNS, CDR2 SASEGT. The CDR3 length is 16 residues. The CDR3 sequence is CASSVDSERNTGELFF. In DNA, the CDR3 is TGTGCCAGCAGTGTGGACTCAGAACGGAACACCGGGGAGCTGTTTTTT.

The chain uses TRBV29-1 and TRBJ1-5; no firm D call. Trimming took 5 bases from V and 5 from J, leaving 16 bases between them. Germline CDR1 reads SQVTM; CDR2 reads ANQGSEA. The CDR3 covers 14 residues. The CDR3: CSVRAAGRDQPQHF. The CDR3 nucleotides read TGCAGCGTTCGGGCCGCTGGACGGGATCAGCCCCAGCATTTT.

The CDR3 DNA reads TGCGCCAGCAGCCTGGCGGGGAGGGACAATGAGCAGTTCTTC. It specifies CASSLAGRDNEQFF. The V call is TRBV4-1, the J call TRBJ2-1; TRBD2 agrees at 7 bases. The CDR3 covers 14 residues. After removal of 4 bases from V and 5 bases from J, the junction contained 5 bases not matched to a gene. CDR1 is MGHRA and CDR2 is YSYEKL in the germline V gene.

The chain recombines TRBV5-1 with TRBJ1-4; D is possibly TRBD1 (6 bases). The CDR3 covers 17 residues. V was clipped by 2 bases and J by 8 bases, with 22 bases between them. From germline, CDR1 is SGHRS and CDR2 YFSETQ. This CDR3 is CASSFNPLQGSYEKLFF. CDR3 nucleotide sequence: TGCGCCAGCAGCTTCAATCCCCTACAGGGTTCCTACGAAAAACTGTTTTTT.

The rearrangement links TRBV11-2 to TRBJ2-1; 7 nucleotides align to TRBD2. The V gene's germline CDR1 is SGHAT and CDR2 FQNNGV. The CDR3 totals 14 residues. With V trimmed by 4 bases and J by 4 bases, 4 bases remained unmatched. CDR3 sequence: CASSSLAAYNEQFF. The CDR3 region has the DNA TGTGCCAGCAGCTCCCTAGCGGCGTACAATGAGCAGTTCTTC.

This clonotype has only a few counts. The gene calls are TRBV6-5 and TRBJ2-3; 11 nucleotides match TRBD2. The CDR3 contains 16 residues. Germline V gives CDR1 MNHEY, CDR2 SVGAGI. The J segment lost 8 bases and the V segment lost 0 bases, leaving 7 bases of the junction unmatched. CDR3 in DNA: TGTGCCAGCAGTTACTCGAGTGGACTAGCGGGTCTTACGCAGTATTTT. It codes for CASSYSSGLAGLTQYF.

A few counts support this clonotype. The V gene is TRBV7-6, the J gene TRBJ1-1; D is uncertain. V was shortened by 5 bases and J by 4 bases, with 14 bases between the two germline ends. There are 14 residues in the CDR3. Per the germline V gene, CDR1 is SGHVS and CDR2 is FNYEAQ. In DNA, the CDR3 is TGTGCCAGCAGCGTGATAAAGGGAGGCACTGAAGCTTTCTTT. Protein sequence: CASSVIKGGTEAFF.

This clonotype has ten or more counts. The rearrangement joins TRBV5-6 to TRBJ2-1; 11 nucleotides align to TRBD2. The CDR3 is made up of 15 amino acids. V was clipped by 4 bases and J by 7 bases; unmatched bases: 7. CDR1 and CDR2 from the germline V gene are SGHDT and YYEEEE. CDR3 in DNA: TGTGCCAGCAGCGTACTAGCGGGGGCAGCGAATGAGCAGTTCTTC. It is translated as CASSVLAGAANEQFF.

There are many counts of this clonotype. The chain couples TRBV9 to TRBJ2-1; D gene unclear. V was cut by 0 bases and J by 0 bases, with 7 bases left in between. The germline V gene has CDR1 SGDLS and CDR2 YYNGEE. The CDR3 runs to 15 residues. CDR3 nucleotide sequence: TGTGCCAGCAGCGTAGAGGCCGTCTCCTACAATGAGCAGTTCTTC. This encodes CASSVEAVSYNEQFF.

This clonotype was seen repeatedly, ten times or more. The genes are TRBV7-6 and TRBJ1-1; 7 positions match TRBD1. Unmatched junction bases numbered 12, after V lost 6 bases and J lost 2 bases. CDR3 length equals 16 residues. From germline, CDR1 is SGHVS and CDR2 FNYEAQ. The CDR3 sequence is CASSLPGRGVNTEAFF. The CDR3 DNA is TGTGCCAGCAGTCTACCCGGCAGGGGGGTTAACACTGAAGCTTTCTTT.

The V call is TRBV12-3 or TRBV12-4, the J call TRBJ2-7, with 8 bases identical to TRBD1. V lost 5 bases, J lost 6 bases, and 12 bases stayed unmatched. The CDR3 runs 15 residues. As DNA, the CDR3 is TGTGCCAGCAGTCCTCGGACAGGGATAATATCCGAGCAGTACTTC. Translating gives CASSPRTGIISEQYF.

This clonotype occurred many times. CDR3 protein: CASSYVARTDTQYF. CDR3 bases: TGTGCCAGCAGTTATGTTGCTCGCACAGATACGCAGTATTTT. The V call is TRBV6-5, the J call TRBJ2-3; D unresolved. The CDR3 runs 14 residues. V was cut by 3 bases and J by 1 base, with 8 bases left in between. The V gene's germline CDR1 is MNHEY and CDR2 SVGAGI.

Many counts were recorded for this clonotype. The DNA of the CDR3 is TGCGCCTCCCTCGAGGGGGCTACCGAAACGCAGTATTTT. It specifies CASLEGATETQYF. The rearrangement uses TRBV10-2 and TRBJ2-3, with 7 bases matching TRBD1. The CDR3 has 13 amino acids. The V gene's germline CDR1 is WSHSY and CDR2 SAAADI. The V segment lost 11 bases and the J segment 9 bases; nucleotides outside the gene matches: 14.

In this sample, this clonotype turned up many times. The J gene is TRBJ2-7, the V gene TRBV4-3; possible D gene TRBD1, 6 bases. Germline V gene sequence: CDR1 LGHNA, CDR2 YSLEER. V lost 1 base and J lost 3, with 10 bases in between. The CDR3 length is 14 residues. CDR3 residues: CASSQAQGDYEQYF. The DNA of the CDR3 is TGCGCCAGCAGCCAAGCACAGGGCGACTACGAGCAGTACTTC.

This clonotype was detected many times. The chain uses TRBV19 and TRBJ2-3; D remains ambiguous. This CDR3 region has 16 residues. Trimming cost V 0 bases and J 4 bases, with 14 bases left between them. Per the germline V gene, CDR1 is LNHDA and CDR2 is SQIVND (reference sequence). In DNA form, the CDR3 reads TGTGCCAGTAGTATAGAGAAGGGCGCGAGCGCAGATACGCAGTATTTT. It specifies CASSIEKGASADTQYF.

The sample holds a few counts of this clonotype. The rearrangement joins TRBV7-9 to TRBJ2-3; D might be TRBD2 (5 bases). Trimming cost V 7 bases and J 2 bases, with 13 bases left between them. The CDR3 contains 14 residues. CDR1 is SEHNR, CDR2 FQNEAQ, per germline (reference sequence). CDR3 DNA: TGTGCCAGCACCCGTTTCGGGGTCACAGATACGCAGTATTTT. Its protein is CASTRFGVTDTQYF.

The chain uses TRBV7-8 and TRBJ1-1; D ambiguous. V lost 3 bases to trimming and J lost 4 bases, with 12 bases between them. The V gene's germline CDR1 is SGHVS and CDR2 FQNEAQ. The CDR3 totals 14 residues. CDR3 sequence: CASSLLVPSTEAFF. CDR3 in DNA: TGTGCCAGCAGCTTGCTTGTACCTTCCACTGAAGCTTTCTTT.

This chain connects TRBV12-3 or TRBV12-4 to TRBJ2-3, with D maybe TRBD2 (7 bases). The CDR3 length is 15 residues. Trimming removed 5 bases at V and 4 bases at J, with 16 bases between. The CDR3 DNA sequence: TGTGCCAGCAGTCCGCGTGGGGGGGGCCCAGATACGCAGTATTTT. It is translated as CASSPRGGGPDTQYF.